A single sample gave rise to the 6 T cell receptor beta chains below, sequenced in a study of glioma-infiltrating T cells (dated by TCRdb to the mid-2010s). Instrument on record: Illumina MiSeq. TCR alpha and beta CDR3 regions were amplified with the iRepertoire nested amplicon-rescue multiplex PCR (arm-PCR) platform from RNA. TCRdb cleaned the public reads at Q25 with fastp, built clones with MiXCR and kept in-frame beta chains. For every CDR3 protein sequence, its rows merge into one entry that carries the most common genes and DNA. The sample profile shows about 210,000 distinct CDR3 sequences; over 30% of them were found once. Together, the top ten hold 20% to 25% of the sample. The sequenced sample consisted of glioma tissue, nonneoplastic brain tissue, or PBMCs (not recorded which). Receptors originate from a human donor with low-grade glioma or glioblastoma, undergoing nonglioma brain surgery, or in good health (not recorded which).

At least ten counts were recorded for this clonotype. This chain joins TRBV4-3 and TRBJ1-3; D gene uncertain. This CDR3 spans 18 amino acids. Trimming took 0 bases from V and 0 from J, leaving 15 bases between them. CDR1 is LGHNA and CDR2 is YSLEER in the germline V gene. CDR3 region: CASSQDSAGVNSGNTIYF. The CDR3 DNA is TGCGCCAGCAGCCAAGATAGTGCCGGGGTGAACTCTGGAAACACCATATATTTT.

This clonotype was observed many times. The gene calls are TRBV2 and TRBJ1-6; D uncertain. Germline V CDR1 and CDR2: SNHLY, FYNNEI. CDR3 length equals 16 residues. The germline V and J ends were trimmed by 5 bases and 7 bases, with 18 bases remaining between them. The CDR3 DNA reads TGTGCCAGCAGTATGGAACGGAGGGAGGGAAATTCACCCCTCCACTTT. Translation gives CASSMERREGNSPLHF.

This clonotype was picked up many times. The genes are TRBV18 and TRBJ2-1, with D possibly being TRBD2 (6 bases). Between the trimmed V and J ends, which lost 2 bases and 9 bases, there was a span of 14 bases. Looked up from germline, CDR1 is KGHSH and CDR2 is LQKENI. The CDR3 consists of 14 residues. CDR3 coding DNA: TGTGCCAGCTCACCAAATGGGGCGGGAAGTGAGCAGTTCTTC. Translation gives CASSPNGAGSEQFF.

This clonotype was seen many times. This sequence joins TRBV3-1 and TRBJ2-7; D might be TRBD1 (5 bases). The CDR3 has 13 residues. V was cut by 4 bases and J by 3 bases, with 10 bases left in between. Germline V gene lookup returns CDR1 LGHDT and CDR2 YNNKEL (reference sequence). As DNA, the CDR3 is TGTGCCAGCAGCCTATACCAGGGCTACGAGCAGTACTTC. It specifies CASSLYQGYEQYF.

The CDR3 region is CASSPGLTFAGELFF. The CDR3 DNA reads TGTGCCAGCAGCCCGGGACTCACATTCGCCGGGGAGCTGTTTTTT. V gene TRBV7-6 combines with J gene TRBJ2-2; D is possibly TRBD2 (6 bases). The CDR3 has 15 residues. Trimming took off 5 bases at V and 6 bases at J, with 16 bases between the two ends. Per the germline V gene, CDR1 is SGHVS and CDR2 is FNYEAQ.

Ten or more counts support this clonotype. This chain links TRBV28 with TRBJ1-5; D is ambiguous. Germline-derived CDR1 and CDR2 are MDHEN and SYDVKM. V lost 2 bases and J lost 1, with 9 bases in between. The CDR3 has 15 residues. This CDR3 reads CASSLGARSNQPQHF. CDR3 bases: TGTGCCAGCAGTTTAGGAGCCAGGAGCAATCAGCCCCAGCATTTT.